The present entry profiles one T cell receptor (beta chain) with its context. Germline loops: CDR1 LNHDA, CDR2 SQIVND (reference sequence). J was trimmed by 7 bases and V by 6 bases; bases with no gene match: 10. The CDR3 totals 15 residues. Using immunoSEQ multiplex PCR, the repertoire was profiled, and TCRdb retains in-frame clones only, with some absent. The table shows approximately 73,000 clones, with around 93% occurring only once. The data are from a study of technical replicates of blood from several donors. This TCR derives from a human donor in good health. Sequences were obtained from T cells isolated from PBMCs. V usage is TRBV19 and J usage is TRBJ2-1, with 9 bases identical to TRBD2. The CDR3 region has the DNA TGTGCCAGTAGCCCCCGAGCTAGCGGGGAAAATGAGCAGTTCTTC. Protein product: CASSPRASGENEQFF.